These T cell receptor beta chains were read from a single sample in a study of CD8 T cells in ankylosing spondylitis. TCRdb re-called the 5' RACE reads with MiXCR, one entry per CDR3 protein. Among just under 550,000 distinct CDR3 sequences listed, roughly an eighth were seen once. Sequenced sample: blood, either unsorted or a sorted T cell fraction (not recorded which). All receptors come from a male donor with ankylosing spondylitis. Both conserved end residues are part of each CDR3. The D gene is left open where the match is weak. Only part of the rows carry a size: once, few, many, or a class if the clone is expanded.

v_gene	abundance	d_gene	j_gene	CDR3aa	CDR3nt
TRBV20-1	-	TRBD2	TRBJ2-1	CSARGLAGGPEYSYNEQFF	TGCAGTGCTAGAGGTTTAGCGGGAGGGCCGGAATACTCCTACAATGAGCAGTTCTTC
TRBV5-1	few	-	TRBJ2-7	CASSLVGGGPYEQYF	TGCGCCAGCAGCTTGGTCGGGGGAGGACCCTACGAGCAGTACTTC
TRBV5-1	many	-	TRBJ2-5	CASSLSGSGETQYF	TGCGCCAGCAGCTTGTCGGGTAGCGGAGAGACCCAGTACTTC
TRBV12-3/TRBV12-4	-	-	TRBJ2-7	CASSFEGAGEQYF	TGTGCCAGCAGTTTCGAAGGGGCCGGGGAGCAGTACTTC
TRBV20-1	-	TRBD2	TRBJ2-3	CSAVFSGGGHTQYF	TGCAGTGCCGTTTTTAGCGGGGGGGGGCATACGCAGTATTTT
TRBV2	-	-	TRBJ2-3	CASSWLDTQYF	TGTGCCAGCAGTTGGCTGGATACGCAGTATTTT
TRBV29-1	-	TRBD1	TRBJ2-2	CSVVQGAGELFF	TGCAGCGTTGTGCAGGGGGCCGGGGAGCTGTTTTTT
TRBV12-3/TRBV12-4	many	-	TRBJ1-5	CASSLGLGNQPQHF	TGTGCCAGCAGCCTGGGGTTGGGCAATCAGCCCCAGCATTTT
TRBV2	few	TRBD2	TRBJ2-3	CASSEGAGGEDTQYF	TGTGCCAGCAGTGAAGGGGCGGGAGGGGAAGATACGCAGTATTTT
TRBV5-5	-	-	TRBJ2-7	CASSLVALEQYF	TGTGCCAGCAGCTTGGTCGCACTCGAGCAGTACTTC
TRBV20-1	few	-	TRBJ2-1	CSARSRQRGSSDEQFF	TGCAGTGCTAGGAGCCGCCAGCGCGGTTCTTCGGATGAGCAGTTCTTC
TRBV5-1	-	TRBD1	TRBJ1-2	CASSFGTGSRWDYGYTF	TGCGCCAGCAGCTTCGGGACAGGGAGCCGATGGGACTATGGCTACACCTTC
TRBV18	few	-	TRBJ2-5	CASSPSELETQYF	TGTGCCAGCTCACCATCAGAGCTAGAGACCCAGTACTTC
TRBV20-1	few	TRBD2	TRBJ2-5	CSARGLAGGPQTQYF	TGCAGTGCTAGAGGCCTAGCGGGAGGTCCACAGACCCAGTACTTC
TRBV7-7	few	-	TRBJ2-1	CASSLAEGANEQFF	TGTGCCAGCAGCTTAGCGGAAGGGGCCAATGAGCAGTTCTTC
TRBV30	few	-	TRBJ2-2	CAWSEGVNTGELFF	TGTGCCTGGAGTGAAGGAGTAAACACCGGGGAGCTGTTTTTT
TRBV11-2	many	-	TRBJ2-3	CASPTLAGGDTQYF	TGTGCCAGCCCAACCCTGGCGGGTGGAGATACGCAGTATTTT
TRBV7-8	few	-	TRBJ1-4	CASSLVYRGIEKLFF	TGTGCCAGCAGCTTAGTCTATAGAGGGATCGAAAAACTGTTTTTT
TRBV5-5	many	-	TRBJ2-2	CASSFGRVLSNTGELFF	TGTGCCAGCAGCTTCGGCAGGGTATTATCGAACACCGGGGAGCTGTTTTTT
TRBV18	-	TRBD2	TRBJ2-3	CASSPTSGIDTQYF	TGTGCCAGCTCACCGACTAGCGGGATTGATACGCAGTATTTT
TRBV19	few	-	TRBJ2-7	CASSRNSYEQYF	TGTGCCAGTAGCAGGAACTCCTACGAGCAGTACTTC
TRBV2	many	-	TRBJ2-5	CASSLDVQETQYF	TGTGCCAGCAGCCTGGACGTCCAAGAGACCCAGTACTTC
TRBV20-1	many	-	TRBJ1-1	CSARDRRRVVTEAFF	TGCAGTGCTAGAGATAGGCGCAGGGTAGTCACTGAAGCTTTCTTT
TRBV12-3/TRBV12-4	many	TRBD1	TRBJ1-2	CASNPTGPPYYGYTF	TGTGCCAGCAACCCGACAGGGCCGCCCTACTATGGCTACACCTTC
TRBV20-1	many	TRBD1	TRBJ2-3	CSADRDPDTQYF	TGCAGTGCTGACAGGGATCCAGATACGCAGTATTTT
TRBV20-1	-	TRBD2	TRBJ2-3	CSAWEGGDTQYF	TGCAGTGCATGGGAGGGTGGAGATACGCAGTATTTT
TRBV20-1	few	TRBD2	TRBJ2-1	CSAREAGDPYNEQFF	TGCAGTGCTAGAGAGGCGGGAGATCCCTACAATGAGCAGTTCTTC
TRBV5-1	-	TRBD2	TRBJ2-1	CASSLVEAGGGEQFF	TGCGCCAGCAGCTTGGTTGAAGCGGGAGGTGGTGAGCAGTTCTTC
TRBV27	few	TRBD1	TRBJ2-5	CASSPQGDQTQYF	TGTGCCAGCAGTCCCCAGGGGGACCAGACCCAGTACTTC
TRBV12-3/TRBV12-4	many	-	TRBJ2-3	CASSLERGLLGTDTQYF	TGTGCCAGCAGTTTGGAGAGGGGACTTTTAGGCACAGATACGCAGTATTTT
TRBV10-3	few	-	TRBJ1-1	CAISGHGTFKAFF	TGTGCCATCAGTGGACACGGGACGTTCAAAGCTTTCTTT
TRBV7-8	-	-	TRBJ2-5	CASSLAPGGSQETQYF	TGTGCCAGCAGCTTAGCCCCCGGCGGTTCACAAGAGACCCAGTACTTC
TRBV27	-	TRBD1	TRBJ2-4	CASSRSDRGYSIQYF	TGTGCCAGCAGCCGCTCGGACAGGGGATATTCCATTCAGTACTTC
TRBV7-9	many	TRBD1	TRBJ1-1	CASSLGTDTEAFF	TGTGCCAGCAGCCTTGGGACAGACACTGAAGCTTTCTTT
TRBV11-2	few	TRBD1	TRBJ2-7	CASSRTGALYEQYF	TGTGCCAGCAGTCGAACAGGGGCCCTCTACGAGCAGTACTTC
TRBV3-1	few	-	TRBJ1-2	CASSQDMQVYGYTF	TGTGCCAGCAGCCAAGACATGCAGGTGTATGGCTACACCTTC
TRBV20-1	few	TRBD2	TRBJ2-1	CGRLAGVYEQFF	TGCGGACGACTAGCGGGAGTCTATGAGCAGTTCTTC
TRBV20-1	few	TRBD1	TRBJ2-1	CSAPNRGRDNEQFF	TGCAGTGCGCCTAACAGGGGGAGAGACAATGAGCAGTTCTTC
TRBV29-1	-	TRBD1	TRBJ2-7	CSVEDLGTGRYEQYF	TGCAGCGTTGAAGATCTAGGGACAGGGCGGTACGAGCAGTACTTC
TRBV5-1	few	-	TRBJ1-1	CASSFRRGAGNTEAFF	TGCGCCAGCAGCTTCCGGCGGGGGGCAGGGAACACTGAAGCTTTCTTT
TRBV18	few	-	TRBJ1-4	CASSRMQGNEKLFF	TGTGCCAGCTCACGGATGCAGGGGAATGAAAAACTGTTTTTT
TRBV20-1	few	TRBD2	TRBJ2-5	CSARVLAGVKTQYF	TGCAGTGCTAGAGTACTAGCGGGAGTAAAGACCCAGTACTTC
TRBV29-1	-	-	TRBJ2-5	CSVYPGPAHYQETQYF	TGCAGCGTTTACCCGGGGCCAGCTCACTACCAAGAGACCCAGTACTTC
TRBV29-1	-	TRBD1	TRBJ2-5	CSVGDRELVETQYF	TGCAGCGTTGGGGACAGGGAGCTAGTCGAGACCCAGTACTTC
TRBV20-1	few	TRBD2	TRBJ2-3	CSARDPSGNRHTQYF	TGCAGTGCTAGAGATCCTAGCGGGAATCGGCATACGCAGTATTTT